Presented here are 15 T cell receptor beta chains from one specimen sequenced in a study of blood T cell repertoires in COVID-19. The repertoire was sequenced with immunoSEQ multiplex PCR; TCRdb's copy has only in-frame clones and lacks some. Of around 330,000 clones in the sample, 85% were seen once. Sequencing used PBMCs or T cells enriched from blood (not recorded which). The receptors come from a woman aged 25 to 39 who had been exposed to COVID-19.

The genes are TRBV4-3 and TRBJ1-3; TRBD1 matches 8 bases. Germline V gene data show CDR1 as LGHNA and CDR2 as YSLEER. The CDR3 length is 15 residues. V dropped 2 bases and J dropped 2; count of bases not matched to a gene: 2. The CDR3 sequence: CASSQQGAAGNTIYF. CDR3 DNA sequence: TGCGCCAGCAGCCAACAGGGGGCCGCTGGAAACACCATATATTTT.

The table lists this clone with a count of one. The V gene is TRBV6-5, the J gene TRBJ2-4, with D unclear. The ends were cut back, 6 bases at V and 5 bases at J, with 17 bases in the middle. Germline V gives CDR1 MNHEY, CDR2 SVGAGI. This CDR3 is 15 amino acids long. CDR3 sequence reads: CASSRTPAVENIQYF. As DNA, the CDR3 is TGTGCCAGCAGCCGCACACCGGCGGTGGAAAACATTCAGTACTTC.

This chain uses TRBV27 with TRBJ2-2; no definite D call. The V and J ends lost 6 bases and 1 base respectively, with 12 bases between them. The CDR3 has 15 residues. Per germline, CDR1 MNHEY and CDR2 SMNVEV (reference sequence). The CDR3 coding sequence is TGTGCCAGCAGCCCACACCGCTTGAACACCGGGGAGCTGTTTTTT. Encoded protein: CASSPHRLNTGELFF.

The V and J genes are TRBV4-1 and TRBJ1-1; tentatively, D is TRBD1 (5 bases). The germline V gene encodes CDR1 MGHRA and CDR2 YSYEKL. The CDR3 contains 14 residues. Trimming left V 0 bases short and J 6 bases short, with 11 bases between. The CDR3 coding sequence is TGCGCCAGCAGCCAAGAGGGCTGGGGGGCTGAAGCTTTCTTT. Translated: CASSQEGWGAEAFF.

The V gene is TRBV11-2, the J gene TRBJ1-2, with a tentative D call TRBD1 (6 bases). The CDR3 is 13 residues long. The germline V gene has CDR1 SGHAT and CDR2 FQNNGV. Trimming removed 5 bases from V and 3 bases from J, with 10 bases in between. The CDR3 loop reads CASSQTGYYGYTF. CDR3 coding DNA: TGTGCCAGCAGCCAGACAGGTTACTATGGCTACACCTTC.

This clone has just one count. The chain combines TRBV6-1 with TRBJ2-4; 12 positions match TRBD2. Germline CDR1 is MNHNS and CDR2 is SASEGT. The J segment lost 6 bases and the V segment lost 2 bases, leaving 2 bases of the junction unmatched. This CDR3 has 15 residues. The chain's CDR3 is CASSELAGGPNIQYF. The CDR3 DNA reads as TGTGCCAGCAGTGAACTAGCGGGAGGGCCAAACATTCAGTACTTC.

V is TRBV6-1 and J is TRBJ1-5; no firm D call. Trimming left V 3 bases short and J 5 bases short, with 8 bases between. The CDR3 length is 13 residues. CDR1 is MNHNS, CDR2 SASEGT, per germline. The CDR3 DNA is TGTGCCAGCAGTGAGCGATCGGATCAGCCCCAGCATTTT. This encodes CASSERSDQPQHF.

The chain combines TRBV28 with TRBJ2-4, with 8 bases lining up with TRBD2. The junction had 10 bases not matched to a gene; V was cut back by 5 bases and J by 1 base. CDR1 and CDR2 from the germline V gene are MDHEN and SYDVKM. The CDR3 has 17 amino acids. This CDR3 is CASSPYSGEGAKNIQYF. CDR3 DNA: TGTGCCAGCAGTCCTTATAGCGGGGAAGGGGCCAAAAACATTCAGTACTTC.

In DNA, the CDR3 is TGTGCCAGTAGTATAGAGGGGACAGGCCCTTCATTTAGGACACCCCTCCACTTT. It codes for CASSIEGTGPSFRTPLHF. This rearrangement joins TRBV19 to TRBJ1-6; 8 bases fit TRBD1. CDR1 LNHDA and CDR2 SQIVND come from the germline V gene (reference sequence). Unmatched junction bases numbered 15, after V lost 0 bases and J lost 11 bases. CDR3 size: 18 residues.

This chain joins TRBV18 and TRBJ2-2; TRBD1 aligns across 8 bases. Germline CDR1 KGHSH, CDR2 LQKENI. The CDR3 has 14 amino acids. V gave up 3 bases and J gave up 7 bases; unmatched junction bases: 4. CDR3 DNA: TGTGCCAGCTCACCTACAGGGACAGGCGGGGAGCTGTTTTTT. Translating it yields CASSPTGTGGELFF.

This clone has just one count. The chain carries TRBV7-3 and TRBJ2-1, with TRBD2 matching over 8 bases. Germline values: CDR1 SGHTA, CDR2 FQGTGA. The CDR3 has 17 residues. Trimming cost V 4 bases and J 6 bases; bases outside gene matches: 14. The DNA of the CDR3 is TGTGCCAGCAGCTCCAGAGCGGGAGTAATGAGTATCAATGAGCAGTTCTTC. It codes for CASSSRAGVMSINEQFF.

The V gene is TRBV28, the J gene TRBJ2-2; TRBD1 agrees at 12 bases. This CDR3 is 17 amino acids long. The germline CDR1 and CDR2 sequences are MDHEN and SYDVKM. V was pared by 8 bases and J by 4 bases, with 11 bases of the junction left unmatched. The CDR3 is CASHTGQGAPGTGELFF. CDR3 nucleotides: TGTGCCAGCCACACGGGACAGGGGGCGCCGGGCACCGGGGAGCTGTTTTTT.

This clone came up a few times. The J gene is TRBJ2-7, the V gene TRBV5-5; TRBD1 matches at 8 bases. V lost 4 bases and J lost 2; bases outside the gene matches: 2. There are 13 residues in the CDR3. Germline V gene sequence: CDR1 SGHKS, CDR2 YYEKEE (reference sequence). The CDR3 reads CASSTGGTYEQYF. CDR3 DNA: TGTGCCAGCAGCACAGGGGGAACCTACGAGCAGTACTTC.

J is TRBJ1-2 and V is TRBV12-3 or TRBV12-4; D ambiguous. V shed 7 bases and J shed 1 base, with 10 bases lying between them. This CDR3 has 13 residues. CDR3 nucleotide sequence: TGTGCCAGCACCCCGACACTTAACTATGGCTACACCTTC. Protein product: CASTPTLNYGYTF.

The genes are TRBV19 and TRBJ2-7, with D tentatively TRBD2 (7 bases). Germline CDR1 is LNHDA and CDR2 is SQIVND (reference sequence). The CDR3 totals 13 residues. Between the trimmed V and J ends, which lost 9 bases and 5 bases, there was a span of 17 bases. CDR3 nucleotide sequence: TGTGCCAGCAGCCGCGGGGGCACGAACGAGCAGTACTTC. It translates to CASSRGGTNEQYF. Full variable domain (missing parts from reference TRBV19 and TRBJ2-7): DGGITQSPKYLFRKEGQNVTLSCEQNLNHDAMYWYRQDPGQGLRLIYYSQIVNDFQKGDIAEGYSVSREKKESFPLTVTSAQKNPTAFYLCASSRGGTNEQYFGPGTRLTVT.